This T cell receptor beta chain was identified in a study of blood T cell repertoires in COVID-19. TCRdb's table, derived via immunoSEQ multiplex PCR, lists solely in-frame clones and lacks some. The repertoire consists of some 260,000 clones, with about 88% occurring once and the leading ten covering about 4%. The V and J ends lost 0 bases and 6 bases respectively, with 21 bases between them. This CDR3 region has 18 residues. CDR1 MGHRA and CDR2 YSYEKL come from the germline V gene. Sample: PBMCs or T cells enriched from blood (not recorded which). This chain joins TRBV4-1 and TRBJ1-5; the D is unclear. This TCR was recovered from a man younger than 40 with acute COVID-19. DNA for the CDR3: TGCGCCAGCAGCCAAGATAGCGCAAATCAGGCACGTGCTCAGCCCCAGCATTTT. The encoded protein is CASSQDSANQARAQPQHF.